Each of the 28 T cell receptor beta chains below was sequenced from the same sample in a study of blood T cells in healthy people across ages. Primed by a sample-barcoded 5' primer and a J-beta primer mix, a second PCR proceeded for about 6 to 12 cycles. Each CDR3 protein gets one entry after TCRdb re-called the 5' RACE reads with MiXCR. The sample shows more than 650,000 distinct CDR3 sequences, about 20% of them seen only once. Material: blood. Receptor source: a man between 65 and 79 years old in good health.

The table lists this clonotype with a few counts. The conserved final phenylalanine or tryptophan is absent from the CDR3, which likely points to a read error. This sequence joins TRBV29-1 and TRBJ1-5; 9 bases align to TRBD1. The ends lost 4 bases at V and 6 bases at J; junction bases unmatched: 10. The CDR3 loop spans 15 amino acids. Per the germline V gene, CDR1 is SQVTM and CDR2 is ANQGSEA. Written as DNA, the CDR3 is TGCAGCGTTGCCGTATTGGGACAGGGATGTCAGCCCCAGCATCTT. Its translation: CSVAVLGQGCQPQHL.

This clonotype has just a few counts. The V call is TRBV20-1, the J call TRBJ2-4; 9 bases agree with TRBD2. From germline, CDR1 is DFQATT and CDR2 SNEGSKA (reference sequence). This CDR3 is built from 13 residues. With 5 bases clipped from V and 7 bases from J, the junction kept 6 bases outside the gene matches. The chain's CDR3 is CSAYSGSENIQYF. CDR3 sequence (DNA): TGCAGTGCTTATAGCGGGAGTGAGAACATTCAGTACTTC.

Only a few counts were recorded for this clonotype. J is TRBJ1-1 and V is TRBV7-2; D unclear. The CDR3 totals 15 residues. V gave up 4 bases and J gave up 7 bases, with 19 bases separating them. CDR1 is SGHTA and CDR2 is FQGNSA in the germline V gene. The CDR3 protein is CASSSFRLDLGEAFF. In DNA form, the CDR3 reads TGTGCCAGCAGCTCCTTTCGATTGGACTTGGGTGAAGCTTTCTTT. Filled out from reference TRBV7-2 and TRBJ1-1, the complete variable domain reads GAGVSQSPSNKVTEKGKDVELRCDPISGHTALYWYRQSLGQGLEFLIYFQGNSAPDKSGLPSDRFSAERTGGSVSTLTIQRTQQEDSAVYLCASSSFRLDLGEAFFGQGTRLTVV.

The chain uses TRBV5-1 and TRBJ2-1, with 11 bases fitting TRBD2. The germline V gene has CDR1 SGHRS and CDR2 YFSETQ. The CDR3 is 16 residues long. The V segment lost 4 bases and the J segment 6 bases; nucleotides outside the gene matches: 9. CDR3 DNA sequence: TGCGCCAGCAGCCTAAACCTAGCGGGGGGCTCCAATGAGCAGTTCTTC. Translation: CASSLNLAGGSNEQFF.

A remark on this clonotype: Germline is not matched at one junction end, which may reflect a read error. The genes are TRBV24-1 and TRBJ1-2; 7 positions agree with TRBD1. This CDR3 has 14 residues. Germline loops: CDR1 KGHDR, CDR2 SFDVKD. The CDR3 nucleotides read TGTGCCGCCAGTGCGCGACAGGGATCCTATGGCTACACCTTC. This codes for CAASARQGSYGYTF.

This clonotype was seen many times. J is TRBJ2-5 and V is TRBV25-1; 7 bases agree with TRBD1. This CDR3 is built from 14 residues. CDR1 and CDR2 (germline): MGHDK, SYGVNS. V lost 5 bases and J lost 8; bases outside the gene matches: 11. CDR3 sequence reads: CASSPVLQGRTQYF. The CDR3 region has the DNA TGTGCCAGCAGTCCAGTGTTACAGGGGCGTACCCAGTACTTC.

This clonotype has only a few counts. The genes are TRBV12-3 or TRBV12-4 and TRBJ2-1; TRBD2 agrees at 10 bases. After removal of 5 bases from V and 8 bases from J, the junction contained 12 bases not matched to a gene. CDR3 length: 16 amino acids. The CDR3 bases are TGTGCCAGCAGTACCTCAGAGCGGGGGGGCCGGGATGAGCAGTTCTTC. Amino acids: CASSTSERGGRDEQFF.

The chain carries TRBV24-1 and TRBJ2-1, with a weak D call TRBD2 (5 bases). The closer fit of TRBJ2-7 to the DNA end suggests the J call may be wrong. Germline assignment: CDR1 KGHDR and CDR2 SFDVKD. The CDR3 sequence is 13 residues long. DNA for the CDR3: TGTGCCACCAGTGATAGCGGACGCCGCGAGCAGTACTTC. Amino acid sequence: CATSDSGRREQYF.

This clonotype has a handful of counts. The rearrangement uses TRBV7-8 and TRBJ2-5; 10 bases line up with TRBD2. Looked up from germline, CDR1 is SGHVS and CDR2 is FQNEAQ. The CDR3 runs 14 residues. Trimming removed 5 bases from V and 5 bases from J; junction bases left unmatched: 5. The CDR3 reads CASSISGGWETQYF. The CDR3 DNA reads as TGTGCCAGCAGCATTAGCGGGGGGTGGGAGACCCAGTACTTC. The variable domain in full, with the rest retrieved from reference TRBV7-8 and TRBJ2-5, is GAGVSQSPRYKVAKRGQDVALRCDPISGHVSLFWYQQALGQGPEFLTYFQNEAQLDKSGLPSDRFFAERPEGSVSTLKIQRTQQEDSAVYLCASSISGGWETQYFGPGTRLLVL.

The chain employs TRBV10-1 and TRBJ2-3, with a possible D match to TRBD2 (6 bases). V lost 6 bases and J 6 bases, leaving 19 bases between the germline ends. This CDR3 region has 15 residues. CDR1 and CDR2 from the germline V gene are WNHNN and SYGVQD (reference sequence). CDR3 bases: TGCGCCAGCAGCCCGACCGGGAGACGCGAGGATACGCAGTATTTT. Protein: CASSPTGRREDTQYF.

The V and J genes are TRBV2 and TRBJ1-6; TRBD1 is a possible D gene (5 bases). From germline, CDR1 is SNHLY and CDR2 FYNNEI. V shed 8 bases and J shed 9 bases, with 17 bases lying between them. The CDR3 has 14 amino acids. This chain's CDR3 is CASDRDLDASPLHF. CDR3 sequence (DNA): TGTGCCAGCGACCGGGACTTGGATGCTTCACCCCTCCACTTT.

This clonotype was counted between two and nine times. This chain links TRBV4-2 with TRBJ2-5; 8 positions match TRBD2. The V gene end was trimmed by 1 base and the J gene end by 2 bases; junction bases not matched to a gene: 3. The CDR3 loop spans 15 amino acids. CDR1 is LGHNA, CDR2 YNFKEQ, per germline. CDR3 coding DNA: TGTGCCAGCAGCCAAGGCACTAGCGGACAAGAGACCCAGTACTTC. This sequence encodes CASSQGTSGQETQYF.

The genes are TRBV20-1 and TRBJ1-2; the D gene is possibly TRBD1 (5 bases). V lost 1 base and J 3 bases, leaving 9 bases between the germline ends. Germline CDR1 reads DFQATT; CDR2 reads SNEGSKA (reference sequence). This CDR3 has 13 amino acids. The DNA of the CDR3 is TGCAGTGCTAGAGGGGGCAGGGACTATGGCTACACCTTC. It is translated as CSARGGRDYGYTF.

This clonotype turned up a few times. The J gene is TRBJ1-5, the V gene TRBV29-1; no firm D call. CDR1 is SQVTM and CDR2 is ANQGSEA in the germline V gene. V was pared by 8 bases and J by 6 bases, with 26 bases between. This CDR3 spans 16 amino acids. The CDR3 region is CSLFWRLWRRSQPQHF. In nucleotides, the CDR3 is TGCAGCCTCTTTTGGCGTCTTTGGAGGCGCAGTCAGCCCCAGCATTTT.

This chain links TRBV12-3 or TRBV12-4 with TRBJ2-1, with 7 bases lining up with TRBD2. The CDR3 loop spans 15 amino acids. V was clipped by 5 bases and J by 2 bases; unmatched bases: 6. CDR3 sequence (DNA): TGTGCCAGCAGTATCTCCAGCGGGACCTACAATGAGCAGTTCTTC. It is translated as CASSISSGTYNEQFF.

The table lists this clonotype with a few counts. The gene calls are TRBV5-1 and TRBJ2-2, with a possible D match to TRBD2 (6 bases). Looked up from germline, CDR1 is SGHRS and CDR2 is YFSETQ. Trimming removed 4 bases from V and 4 bases from J, with 14 bases in between. The CDR3 extends over 15 amino acids. This CDR3 reads CASSQLGGSTGELFF. The CDR3 DNA is TGCGCCAGCAGCCAACTTGGGGGGAGCACCGGGGAGCTGTTTTTT.

The chain uses TRBV12-3 or TRBV12-4 and TRBJ1-1, with D possibly being TRBD1 (6 bases). V lost 7 bases and J 2 bases, leaving 17 bases between the germline ends. The CDR3 has 15 residues. In DNA form, the CDR3 reads TGTGCCAGCACCGGGAGGGGGGGGCTCAACACTGAAGCTTTCTTT. Translating gives CASTGRGGLNTEAFF.

This clonotype was observed a handful of times. The V call is TRBV12-3 or TRBV12-4, the J call TRBJ1-2; 7 bases align to TRBD1. There are 13 residues in the CDR3. V lost 5 bases and J lost 5; bases outside the gene matches: 5. The DNA of the CDR3 is TGTGCCAGCAGTATGGACAGGAGATATGGCTACACCTTC. This codes for CASSMDRRYGYTF.

This clonotype has at least ten counts. The rearrangement uses TRBV5-1 and TRBJ1-1, with 7 nucleotides matching TRBD1. V shed 3 bases, J shed 7 bases, and the junction held 12 bases outside the gene matches. The germline V gene encodes CDR1 SGHRS and CDR2 YFSETQ. The CDR3 covers 15 residues. As DNA, the CDR3 is TGCGCCAGCAGCTCCCGACAGGGATCCTTCGGTGAAGCTTTCTTT. Translation gives CASSSRQGSFGEAFF. Together with reference TRBV5-1 and TRBJ1-1, the CDR3 gives the full variable domain: KAGVTQTPRYLIKTRGQQVTLSCSPISGHRSVSWYQQTPGQGLQFLFEYFSETQRNKGNFPGRFSGRQFSNSRSEMNVSTLELGDSALYLCASSSRQGSFGEAFFGQGTRLTVV.

This sequence joins TRBV12-3 or TRBV12-4 and TRBJ1-1, with a tentative D call TRBD1 (5 bases). Trimming removed 7 bases from V and 4 bases from J, with 10 bases in between. The CDR3 contains 12 residues. CDR3 in DNA: TGTGCCAGCAAGCCGGGGCCCACTGAAGCTTTCTTT. This gives the protein CASKPGPTEAFF.

The V gene is TRBV5-6, the J gene TRBJ2-1, with unresolved D. CDR1 is SGHDT, CDR2 YYEEEE, per germline. Trimming took 3 bases from V and 3 from J, leaving 10 bases between them. The CDR3 is 14 residues long. The CDR3 DNA is TGTGCCAGCAGCTCCTTCCTAGTCTACAATGAGCAGTTCTTC. Encoded protein: CASSSFLVYNEQFF.

The V gene is TRBV9, the J gene TRBJ1-4, with D uncertain. The CDR3 consists of 16 residues. Looked up from germline, CDR1 is SGDLS and CDR2 is YYNGEE. Trimming removed 0 bases at V and 4 bases at J, with 13 bases between. CDR3 DNA sequence: TGTGCCAGCAGCGTAGCGGCCCGAAATTATAATGAAAAACTGTTTTTT. Translating gives CASSVAARNYNEKLFF.

The chain links TRBV12-3 or TRBV12-4 to TRBJ1-2, with D perhaps matching TRBD1 (5 bases). The ends were cut back, 2 bases at V and 8 bases at J, with 15 bases in the middle. The CDR3 extends over 14 amino acids. The CDR3 DNA reads as TGTGCCAGCAGTTTACCGGACGGGGCAGGGGGCTACACCTTC. It is translated as CASSLPDGAGGYTF.

This chain joins TRBV24-1 and TRBJ2-3; D may match TRBD1 or TRBD2 (5 bases each). The CDR3 loop spans 15 amino acids. The germline gives CDR1 KGHDR, CDR2 SFDVKD. V lost 3 bases and J lost 6, with 15 bases in between. In nucleotides, the CDR3 is TGTGCCACCAGTGATCTCGGGGCAGGGATGGATACGCAGTATTTT. Protein product: CATSDLGAGMDTQYF.

In its sample, this clonotype was seen once. One end of the junction fails to match germline, which may point to a read error. The rearrangement links TRBV7-2 to TRBJ1-6, with D possibly being TRBD1 (5 bases). Germline lookup yields CDR1 SGHTA and CDR2 FQGNSA. The CDR3 has 12 residues. The CDR3 here is CASSLSPSGWNF. In DNA, the CDR3 is TGTGCCAGCAGCTTGTCTCCCTCAGGGTGGAACTTT.

This clonotype has at least ten counts. V and J are TRBV4-3 and TRBJ2-5; D not certain. The CDR3 has 15 residues. Germline assignment: CDR1 LGHNA and CDR2 YSLEER. V was cut by 0 bases and J by 2 bases, with 10 bases left in between. The CDR3 here is CASSQDVNRQETQYF. Written as DNA, the CDR3 is TGCGCCAGCAGCCAAGACGTAAACAGACAAGAGACCCAGTACTTC.

This chain connects TRBV5-1 to TRBJ1-5, with 7 bases matching TRBD1. This CDR3 region has 15 residues. Germline V gene sequence: CDR1 SGHRS, CDR2 YFSETQ. Trimming at V came to 7 bases and at J to 4 bases, leaving 11 bases not matched to a gene. This chain's CDR3 is CASAPDRAVNQPQHF. CDR3 nucleotide sequence: TGCGCCAGCGCACCAGACAGGGCTGTGAATCAGCCCCAGCATTTT. The full variable domain, in which reference TRBV5-1 and TRBJ1-5 provide the parts outside the CDR3, is KAGVTQTPRYLIKTRGQQVTLSCSPISGHRSVSWYQQTPGQGLQFLFEYFSETQRNKGNFPGRFSGRQFSNSRSEMNVSTLELGDSALYLCASAPDRAVNQPQHFGDGTRLSIL.

The V gene is TRBV7-9, the J gene TRBJ2-7; TRBD2 matches at 9 bases. Per the germline V gene, CDR1 is SEHNR and CDR2 is FQNEAQ (reference sequence). V shed 5 bases and J 4 bases; nucleotides not matched to a gene: 9. The CDR3 consists of 15 residues. In DNA form, the CDR3 reads TGTGCCAGCAGCCTGAAGCTAGCGGGGATATACGAGCAGTACTTC. Translated, it gives CASSLKLAGIYEQYF. Complete variable domain (other parts from reference TRBV7-9 and TRBJ2-7): DTGVSQNPRHKITKRGQNVTFRCDPISEHNRLYWYRQTLGQGPEFLTYFQNEAQLEKSRLLSDRFSAERPKGSFSTLEIQRTEQGDSAMYLCASSLKLAGIYEQYFGPGTRLTVT.